One sample yielded the 18 T cell receptor beta chains listed below, sequenced in a study of T-cell memory formation after mild COVID-19 (dated by TCRdb to about 2021). Library preparation employed 5' RACE. Data came from an Illumina NovaSeq 6000. Using fastp at Q25 and MiXCR, TCRdb reprocessed the public reads and kept productive beta chains. Every CDR3 protein is listed once, alongside the most common genes and DNA of its rows. The sample records hundreds of thousands of distinct CDR3 sequences, about 20% of which are singletons. The ten largest clones take up roughly 8.3% of the sample. Sequencing was done on a sample of PBMCs or a T cell subset sorted from them (not recorded which). All receptors come from an adult woman who had mild COVID-19 (a few samples of this study predate the infection). The sample titles of this study are shuffled in the database, so cell type and time point are left out; the donor was told from shared clones.

This rearrangement joins TRBV5-1 to TRBJ2-5, with D perhaps TRBD1 or TRBD2 (5 bases each). CDR3 size: 14 residues. V lost 2 bases, J lost 4 bases, and 12 bases lay in between. Germline V gene data show CDR1 as SGHRS and CDR2 as YFSETQ. The CDR3 DNA reads as TGCGCCAGCAGCTTTGGAGGAGACAGAGAGACCCAGTACTTC. This translates into CASSFGGDRETQYF.

DNA for the CDR3: TGTGCCAGCAGTATAGGCGGGGCTTCCTACAATGAGCAGTTCTTC. As protein: CASSIGGASYNEQFF. This chain links TRBV7-9 with TRBJ2-1; D is possibly TRBD2 (6 bases). Germline lookup yields CDR1 SEHNR and CDR2 FQNEAQ (reference sequence). The CDR3 consists of 15 residues. Trimming shortened V by 6 bases and J by 1 base, and 13 bases separated the two germline ends.

This clonotype occurred a few times. The rearrangement joins TRBV5-1 to TRBJ2-1, with TRBD2 identical over 14 bases. J was trimmed by 2 bases and V by 3 bases; bases with no gene match: 10. CDR3 length equals 19 residues. Germline-derived CDR1 and CDR2 are SGHRS and YFSETQ. The CDR3 DNA is TGCGCCAGCAGCTCGACTAGCGGGAGGGCGGCGGTAACCTACAATGAGCAGTTCTTC. Translation: CASSSTSGRAAVTYNEQFF. The full variable domain, completed using reference TRBV5-1 and TRBJ2-1, is KAGVTQTPRYLIKTRGQQVTLSCSPISGHRSVSWYQQTPGQGLQFLFEYFSETQRNKGNFPGRFSGRQFSNSRSEMNVSTLELGDSALYLCASSSTSGRAAVTYNEQFFGPGTRLTVL.

This clonotype showed up just a few times. CDR3 DNA: TGTGCCAGCAGCGTAGGGATGGGGCACACTGAAGCTTTCTTT. The encoded protein is CASSVGMGHTEAFF. V gene TRBV14 combines with J gene TRBJ1-1; D perhaps matches TRBD1 (5 bases). Germline-derived CDR1 and CDR2 are SGHDN and FVKESK. Trimming removed 5 bases at V and 3 bases at J, with 13 bases between. CDR3 length: 14 amino acids.

The rearrangement uses TRBV18 and TRBJ2-5, with 9 bases aligning to TRBD2. CDR1 and CDR2 from the germline V gene are KGHSH and LQKENI. The ends lost 1 base at V and 5 bases at J; junction bases unmatched: 8. The CDR3 has 16 residues. The CDR3 bases are TGTGCCAGCTCACCACAGTTGACTAGCGGCGAGGAGACCCAGTACTTC. This gives the protein CASSPQLTSGEETQYF.

The chain employs TRBV20-1 and TRBJ2-3; 9 bases are shared with TRBD1. Germline values: CDR1 DFQATT, CDR2 SNEGSKA (reference sequence). After removal of 6 bases from V and 2 bases from J, the junction contained 6 bases not matched to a gene. This CDR3 is 14 amino acids long. The CDR3 spells CSAPGQGSTDTQYF. The CDR3 nucleotides are TGCAGTGCCCCGGGACAGGGATCCACAGATACGCAGTATTTT.

This clonotype was detected a few times. The chain carries TRBV10-3 and TRBJ2-7; the D gene could be TRBD1 or TRBD2 (6 bases each). Deletions cut 2 bases from V and 1 base from J, with 15 bases between. Germline CDR1 and CDR2: ENHRY and SYGVKD. CDR3 size: 16 residues. The CDR3 protein is CAISEPGHRESYEQYF. For the CDR3, the DNA is TGTGCCATCAGTGAGCCGGGACACCGGGAGTCCTACGAGCAGTACTTC.

The chain uses TRBV30 and TRBJ2-1, with D uncertain. The CDR3 totals 15 residues. V gave up 4 bases and J gave up 5 bases, with 18 bases separating them. Germline values: CDR1 GTSNPN, CDR2 SVGIG (reference sequence). The CDR3 bases are TGTGCCTGGACCCATAGAAACGCCCGCCACAATGAGCAGTTCTTC. The encoded protein is CAWTHRNARHNEQFF.

This clonotype has only a few counts. The junction differs from germline at one of its ends, possibly a read error. The rearrangement links TRBV7-9 to TRBJ1-2, with 7 bases identical to TRBD1. The CDR3 is 10 residues long. The germline CDR1 and CDR2 sequences are SEHNR and FQNEAQ (reference sequence). For the CDR3, the DNA is TGTGCCAGCAGCGGGTGGGGGACAGACTTC. Its protein product is CASSGWGTDF.

This clonotype was detected a few times. The chain has TRBV7-9 and TRBJ2-1; a possible D gene is TRBD2 (6 bases). V lost 3 bases, J lost 6 bases, and 15 bases lay in between. There are 15 residues in the CDR3. Germline loops: CDR1 SEHNR, CDR2 FQNEAQ (reference sequence). CDR3 bases: TGTGCCAGCAGCTTCGGGACTGACTTTTCCAATGAGCAGTTCTTC. It codes for CASSFGTDFSNEQFF. The full variable domain, with the rest looked up from reference TRBV7-9 and TRBJ2-1, is DTGVSQNPRHKITKRGQNVTFRCDPISEHNRLYWYRQTLGQGPEFLTYFQNEAQLEKSRLLSDRFSAERPKGSFSTLEIQRTEQGDSAMYLCASSFGTDFSNEQFFGPGTRLTVL.

A remark on this clonotype: Sequence at one end of the junction differs from germline and may be a read error. This chain connects TRBV13 to TRBJ2-7; 7 positions match TRBD1. Looked up from germline, CDR1 is PRHDT and CDR2 is FYEKMQ (reference sequence). The CDR3 totals 15 residues. CDR3 in amino acids: CASSLGKTGNYAQYF. CDR3 bases: TGTGCCAGCAGCTTAGGTAAGACAGGGAACTACGCGCAGTACTTC.

The sample holds a few counts of this clonotype. The chain has TRBV29-1 and TRBJ1-2; D gene unclear. The CDR3 consists of 12 residues. V lost 6 bases to trimming and J lost 6 bases, with 14 bases between them. The germline V gene encodes CDR1 SQVTM and CDR2 ANQGSEA. CDR3 region: CSVFTDGDGYTF. CDR3 coding DNA: TGCAGCGTGTTTACTGACGGGGATGGCTACACCTTC.

Only a few counts were recorded for this clonotype. The chain couples TRBV19 to TRBJ2-7; TRBD1 or TRBD2 may be the D gene (5 bases each). The germline V and J ends were trimmed by 11 bases and 5 bases, with 22 bases remaining between them. The CDR3 is made up of 14 amino acids. In germline, CDR1 is LNHDA, CDR2 SQIVND (reference sequence). CDR3 region: CACSGGRVGHEQYF. Written as DNA, the CDR3 is TGTGCCTGCTCAGGAGGCAGGGTTGGCCACGAGCAGTACTTC.

The V and J genes are TRBV12-3 or TRBV12-4 and TRBJ2-2; D unresolved. Trimming removed 0 bases at V and 5 bases at J, with 7 bases between. This CDR3 has 14 amino acids. CDR3 residues: CASSLADLTGELFF. CDR3 bases: TGTGCCAGCAGTTTAGCGGACCTAACCGGGGAGCTGTTTTTT.

This clonotype came up a few times. The chain couples TRBV7-8 to TRBJ2-7; TRBD1 matches 7 bases. Looked up from germline, CDR1 is SGHVS and CDR2 is FQNEAQ. The CDR3 length is 19 residues. V was pared by 1 base and J by 3 bases, with 18 bases of the junction left unmatched. The CDR3 sequence: CASSLVPGRQQGNVYEQYF. CDR3 nucleotide sequence: TGTGCCAGCAGCTTAGTACCTGGTAGGCAACAGGGGAACGTCTACGAGCAGTACTTC. Based on the CDR3 plus reference TRBV7-8 and TRBJ2-7, the full variable domain is GAGVSQSPRYKVAKRGQDVALRCDPISGHVSLFWYQQALGQGPEFLTYFQNEAQLDKSGLPSDRFFAERPEGSVSTLKIQRTQQEDSAVYLCASSLVPGRQQGNVYEQYFGPGTRLTVT.

Ten or more counts support this clonotype. The gene calls are TRBV6-1 and TRBJ1-5, with TRBD1 matching over 9 bases. Germline CDR1 MNHNS, CDR2 SASEGT. Trimming cost V 7 bases and J 2 bases; bases outside gene matches: 6. CDR3 length: 15 amino acids. The CDR3 loop is CASTPDRGGNQPQHF. The CDR3 DNA is TGTGCCAGCACCCCGGACAGGGGAGGCAATCAGCCCCAGCATTTT.

This clonotype has a handful of counts. The genes are TRBV2 and TRBJ2-4, with no clear D. CDR1 is SNHLY, CDR2 FYNNEI, per germline. The CDR3 length is 12 residues. V lost 4 bases to trimming and J lost 6 bases, with 7 bases between them. CDR3 sequence reads: CASSGSGNIQYF. The CDR3 DNA follows: TGTGCCAGCAGTGGATCAGGAAACATTCAGTACTTC.

Only a few counts were recorded for this clonotype. This chain connects TRBV7-2 to TRBJ2-7, with 13 nucleotides matching TRBD2. Per the germline V gene, CDR1 is SGHTA and CDR2 is FQGNSA. This CDR3 comprises 15 residues. V lost 10 bases, J lost 7 bases, and 13 bases stayed unmatched. CDR3 amino acids: CATHLGLAGKKEQYF. CDR3 in DNA: TGTGCCACCCATCTGGGACTAGCGGGAAAAAAGGAGCAGTACTTC.